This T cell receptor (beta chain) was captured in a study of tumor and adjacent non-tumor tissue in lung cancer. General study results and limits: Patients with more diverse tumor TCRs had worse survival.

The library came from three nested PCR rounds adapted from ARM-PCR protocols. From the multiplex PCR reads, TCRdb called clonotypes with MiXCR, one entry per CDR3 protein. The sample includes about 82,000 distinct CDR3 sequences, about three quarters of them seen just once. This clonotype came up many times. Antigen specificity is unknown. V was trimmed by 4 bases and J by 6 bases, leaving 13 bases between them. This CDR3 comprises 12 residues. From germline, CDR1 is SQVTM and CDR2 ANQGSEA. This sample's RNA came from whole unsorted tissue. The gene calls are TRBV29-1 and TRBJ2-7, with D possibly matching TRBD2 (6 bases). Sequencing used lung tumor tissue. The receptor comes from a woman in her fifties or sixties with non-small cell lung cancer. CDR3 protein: CSVGWREGEQYF. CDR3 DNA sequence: TGCAGCGTTGGCTGGCGGGAAGGCGAGCAGTACTTC.